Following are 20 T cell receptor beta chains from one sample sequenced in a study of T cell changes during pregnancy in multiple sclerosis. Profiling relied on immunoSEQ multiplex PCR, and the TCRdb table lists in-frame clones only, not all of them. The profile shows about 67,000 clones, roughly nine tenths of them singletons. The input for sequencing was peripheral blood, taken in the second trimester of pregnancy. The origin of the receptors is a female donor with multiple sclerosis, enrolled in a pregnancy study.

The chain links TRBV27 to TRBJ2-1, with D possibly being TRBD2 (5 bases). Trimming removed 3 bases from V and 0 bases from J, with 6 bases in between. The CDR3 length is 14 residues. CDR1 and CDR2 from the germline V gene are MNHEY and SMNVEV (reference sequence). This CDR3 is CASSFGSSYNEQFF. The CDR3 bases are TGTGCCAGCAGTTTTGGGAGCTCCTACAATGAGCAGTTCTTC.

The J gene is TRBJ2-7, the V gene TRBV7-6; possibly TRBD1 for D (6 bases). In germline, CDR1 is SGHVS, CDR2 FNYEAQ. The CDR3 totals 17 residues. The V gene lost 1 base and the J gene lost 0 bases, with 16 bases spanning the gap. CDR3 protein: CASSLDWATGYSYEQYF. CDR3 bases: TGTGCCAGCAGCTTAGATTGGGCTACAGGGTACTCCTACGAGCAGTACTTC.

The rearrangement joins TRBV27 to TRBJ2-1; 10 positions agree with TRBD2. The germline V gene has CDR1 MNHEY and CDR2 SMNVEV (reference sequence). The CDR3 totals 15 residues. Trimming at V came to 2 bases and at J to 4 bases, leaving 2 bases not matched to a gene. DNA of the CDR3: TGTGCCAGCAGTTTAAGTAGCGGGGGGTACAATGAGCAGTTCTTC. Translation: CASSLSSGGYNEQFF.

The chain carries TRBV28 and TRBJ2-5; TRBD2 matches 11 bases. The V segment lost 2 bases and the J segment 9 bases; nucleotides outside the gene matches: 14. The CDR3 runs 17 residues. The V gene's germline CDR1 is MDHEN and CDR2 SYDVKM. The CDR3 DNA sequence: TGTGCCAGCAGTTTAGGCGGACTAGCGGGCCCCTTTTCGGCCCAGTACTTC. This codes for CASSLGGLAGPFSAQYF.

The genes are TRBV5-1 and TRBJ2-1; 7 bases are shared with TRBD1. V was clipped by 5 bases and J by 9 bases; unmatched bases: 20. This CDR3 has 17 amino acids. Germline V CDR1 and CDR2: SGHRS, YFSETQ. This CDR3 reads CASRHPGQSNSYGEQFF. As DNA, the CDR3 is TGCGCCAGCAGACATCCGGGACAGTCAAACTCGTATGGTGAGCAGTTCTTC.

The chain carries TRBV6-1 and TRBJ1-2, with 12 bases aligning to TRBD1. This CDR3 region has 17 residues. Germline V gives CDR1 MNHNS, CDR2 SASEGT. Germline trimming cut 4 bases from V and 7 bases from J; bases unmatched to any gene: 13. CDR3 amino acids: CASSGFPGQGALGGYTF. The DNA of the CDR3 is TGTGCCAGCAGTGGTTTCCCGGGACAGGGGGCTTTAGGTGGCTACACCTTC.

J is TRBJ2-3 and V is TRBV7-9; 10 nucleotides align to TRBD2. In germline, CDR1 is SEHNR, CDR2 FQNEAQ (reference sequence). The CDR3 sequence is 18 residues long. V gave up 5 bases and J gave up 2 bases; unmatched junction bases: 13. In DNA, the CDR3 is TGTGCCAGCAGCCGGATTTCGGGTAGCGGGGGGTACACAGATACGCAGTATTTT. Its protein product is CASSRISGSGGYTDTQYF.

The CDR3 sequence: CASSLAMTATGNTIYF. CDR3 bases: TGTGCCAGCAGCTTAGCGATGACAGCGACTGGAAACACCATATATTTT. The chain is built from TRBV7-6 and TRBJ1-3, with TRBD1 as a possible D gene (5 bases). Germline-derived CDR1 and CDR2 are SGHVS and FNYEAQ. V was cut by 0 bases and J by 2 bases, with 11 bases left in between. CDR3 size: 16 residues.

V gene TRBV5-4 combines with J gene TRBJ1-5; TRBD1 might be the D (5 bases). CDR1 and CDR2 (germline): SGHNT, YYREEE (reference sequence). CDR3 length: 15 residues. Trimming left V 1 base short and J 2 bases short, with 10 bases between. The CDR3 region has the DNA TGTGCCAGCAGCTTGTACTGGGGCGGCAATCAGCCCCAGCATTTT. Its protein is CASSLYWGGNQPQHF.

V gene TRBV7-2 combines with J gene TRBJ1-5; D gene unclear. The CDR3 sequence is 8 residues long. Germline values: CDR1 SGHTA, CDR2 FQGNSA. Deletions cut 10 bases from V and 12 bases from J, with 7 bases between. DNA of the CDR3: TGTGCCATACAATTCCAGCATTTT. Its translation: CAIQFQHF. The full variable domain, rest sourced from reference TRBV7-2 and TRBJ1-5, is GAGVSQSPSNKVTEKGKDVELRCDPISGHTALYWYRQSLGQGLEFLIYFQGNSAPDKSGLPSDRFSAERTGGSVSTLTIQRTQQEDSAVYLCAIQFQHFGDGTRLSIL.

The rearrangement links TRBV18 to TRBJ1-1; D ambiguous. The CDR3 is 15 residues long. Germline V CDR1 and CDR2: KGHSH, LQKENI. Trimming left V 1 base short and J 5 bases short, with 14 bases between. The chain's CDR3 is CASSPHGAPGTEAFF. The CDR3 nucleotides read TGTGCCAGCTCACCACATGGAGCCCCTGGGACTGAAGCTTTCTTT.

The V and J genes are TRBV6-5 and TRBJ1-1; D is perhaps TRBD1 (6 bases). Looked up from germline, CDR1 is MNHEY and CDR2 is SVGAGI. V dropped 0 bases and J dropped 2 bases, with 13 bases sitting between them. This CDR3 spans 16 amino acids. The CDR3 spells CASSYSQGYFNTEAFF. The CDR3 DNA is TGTGCCAGCAGTTACTCACAGGGTTACTTTAACACTGAAGCTTTCTTT.

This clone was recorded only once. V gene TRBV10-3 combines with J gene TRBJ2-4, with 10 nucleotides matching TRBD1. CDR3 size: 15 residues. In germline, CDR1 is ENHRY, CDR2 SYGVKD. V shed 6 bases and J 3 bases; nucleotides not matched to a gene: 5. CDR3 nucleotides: TGTGCCATCAGATCCGGGACAGGGGACAAAAACATTCAGTACTTC. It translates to CAIRSGTGDKNIQYF.

CDR3 in DNA: TGCGCCAGCAGCTTGGATCCGGGACAGGGAGACGAGCAGTACTTC. Its protein product is CASSLDPGQGDEQYF. The chain carries TRBV5-1 and TRBJ2-7; 9 bases map to TRBD1. Germline V gene data show CDR1 as SGHRS and CDR2 as YFSETQ. J gave up 5 bases and V 0 bases, and 6 bases lay outside the gene matches. The CDR3 spans 15 residues.

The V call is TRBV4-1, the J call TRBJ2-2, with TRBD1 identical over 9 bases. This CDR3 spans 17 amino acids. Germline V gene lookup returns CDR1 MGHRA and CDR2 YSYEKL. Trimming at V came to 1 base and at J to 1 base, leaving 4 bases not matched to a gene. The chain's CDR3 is CASSQGPGQGNTGELFF. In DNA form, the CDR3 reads TGCGCCAGCAGCCAAGGACCGGGACAGGGGAACACCGGGGAGCTGTTTTTT.

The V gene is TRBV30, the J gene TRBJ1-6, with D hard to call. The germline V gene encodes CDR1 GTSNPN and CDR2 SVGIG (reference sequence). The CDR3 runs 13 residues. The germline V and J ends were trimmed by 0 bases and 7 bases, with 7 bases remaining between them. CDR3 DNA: TGTGCCTGGAGTGTGGGCCTCAATTCACCCCTCCACTTT. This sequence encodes CAWSVGLNSPLHF.

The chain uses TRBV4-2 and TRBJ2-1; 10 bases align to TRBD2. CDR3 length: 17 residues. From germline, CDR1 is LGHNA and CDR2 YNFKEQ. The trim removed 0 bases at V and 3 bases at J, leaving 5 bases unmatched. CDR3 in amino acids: CASSQDWTSGDYNEQFF. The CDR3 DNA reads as TGTGCCAGCAGCCAAGACTGGACTAGCGGAGACTACAATGAGCAGTTCTTC.

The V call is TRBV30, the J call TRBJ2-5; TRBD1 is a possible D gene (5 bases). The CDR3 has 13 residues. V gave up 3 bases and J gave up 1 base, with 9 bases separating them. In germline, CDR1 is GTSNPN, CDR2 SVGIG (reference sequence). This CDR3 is CAWRSRGQETQYF. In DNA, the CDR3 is TGTGCCTGGAGGTCTAGGGGCCAAGAGACCCAGTACTTC.

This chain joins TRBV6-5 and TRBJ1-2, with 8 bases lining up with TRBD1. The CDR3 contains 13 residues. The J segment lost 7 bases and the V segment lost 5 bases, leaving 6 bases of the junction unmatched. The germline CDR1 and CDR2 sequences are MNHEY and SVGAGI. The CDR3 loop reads CASSPEDRVGYTF. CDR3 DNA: TGTGCCAGCAGTCCCGAGGACAGGGTTGGCTACACCTTC.

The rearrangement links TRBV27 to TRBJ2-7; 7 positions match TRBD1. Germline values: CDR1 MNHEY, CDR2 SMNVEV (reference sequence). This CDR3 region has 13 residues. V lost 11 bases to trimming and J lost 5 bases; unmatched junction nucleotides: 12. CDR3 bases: TGTGCCGGCACTACAGGGGACAACGACGAGCAGTACTTC. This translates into CAGTTGDNDEQYF.